The 15 T cell receptor beta chains below come from one sample, sequenced in a study of cytomegalovirus exposure and HLA in healthy donors. The PCR made use of 60 Vbeta and 13 Jbeta primers. Generated by immunoSEQ multiplex PCR, the TCRdb table keeps only in-frame clones and is missing some. The sample lists some 120,000 clones, approximately 80% occurring once. The sequencing sample was made of PBMCs. These receptors all stem from a man aged 50 or older in good health and CMV-seronegative.

This sequence joins TRBV6-1 and TRBJ2-1; TRBD2 aligns across 8 bases. This CDR3 contains 15 residues. V lost 7 bases, J lost 7 bases, and 12 bases stayed unmatched. Per the germline V gene, CDR1 is MNHNS and CDR2 is SASEGT. As DNA, the CDR3 is TGTGCCAGCATCTACCTAGCGGGCGCTCCTAATGAGCAGTTCTTC. Protein product: CASIYLAGAPNEQFF.

The gene calls are TRBV7-9 and TRBJ2-1, with D possibly matching TRBD1 (6 bases). Trimming removed 1 base at V and 5 bases at J, with 9 bases between. The CDR3 extends over 14 amino acids. Germline V CDR1 and CDR2: SEHNR, FQNEAQ (reference sequence). CDR3 coding DNA: TGTGCCAGCAGCTTAGGCGGACAGAACAATGAGCAGTTCTTC. It is translated as CASSLGGQNNEQFF.

The rearrangement joins TRBV18 to TRBJ2-2; the match to TRBD1 covers 7 bases. The CDR3 covers 14 residues. Per germline, CDR1 KGHSH and CDR2 LQKENI. V was pared by 7 bases and J by 1 base, with 3 bases of the junction left unmatched. The CDR3 coding sequence is TGTGCCAGCTGCCGGGACAGGAACACCGGGGAGCTGTTTTTT. It is translated as CASCRDRNTGELFF.

This chain uses TRBV7-2 with TRBJ2-2; D perhaps matches TRBD2 (6 bases). V was pared by 4 bases and J by 3 bases, with 18 bases between. In germline, CDR1 is SGHTA, CDR2 FQGNSA. CDR3 size: 17 residues. CDR3 nucleotides: TGTGCCAGCAGCTCTAATACGGAGGGACGGGACACCGGGGAGCTGTTTTTT. It codes for CASSSNTEGRDTGELFF.

As to this clone: Mismatch with germline at one junction end may stem from a read error. The V call is TRBV11-2, the J call TRBJ2-1, with 7 bases identical to TRBD2. From germline, CDR1 is SGHAT and CDR2 FQNNGV. This CDR3 contains 16 residues. The CDR3 bases are TGTGCCAGCACCTTACAAGGGGAGGGCTCCTACAATGAGCAGTTCTTC. Protein: CASTLQGEGSYNEQFF.

V is TRBV18 and J is TRBJ1-5, with 9 bases lining up with TRBD1. The CDR3 is 18 amino acids. Trimming removed 4 bases from V and 9 bases from J; junction bases left unmatched: 19. Germline V gives CDR1 KGHSH, CDR2 LQKENI. CDR3 nucleotide sequence: TGTGCCAGCTCACAGACCCCGGGACAGGGTGTCTCGGTAGGGCCCCAGCATTTT. Translating gives CASSQTPGQGVSVGPQHF.

The rearrangement links TRBV30 to TRBJ1-1; D remains ambiguous. Germline V lookup: CDR1 GTSNPN, CDR2 SVGIG (reference sequence). This CDR3 is built from 15 residues. V lost 3 bases and J lost 1, with 15 bases in between. CDR3 DNA: TGTGCCTGGAGCCTCGAAATACGGGAGAACACTGAAGCTTTCTTT. Its translation: CAWSLEIRENTEAFF.

This chain joins TRBV5-1 and TRBJ1-5; 8 bases fit TRBD1. V gave up 4 bases and J gave up 9 bases; unmatched junction bases: 3. The germline V gene has CDR1 SGHRS and CDR2 YFSETQ. The CDR3 runs 12 residues. Here the CDR3 DNA reads TGCGCCAGCAGCCCCGACAGGGGGCCCCAGCATTTT. Protein product: CASSPDRGPQHF.

J is TRBJ2-7 and V is TRBV5-4; D not resolved. The CDR3 totals 13 residues. V gave up 0 bases and J gave up 5 bases, with 9 bases separating them. Germline V CDR1 and CDR2: SGHNT, YYREEE (reference sequence). CDR3 residues: CASSLAVTNEQYF. CDR3 sequence (DNA): TGTGCCAGCAGCTTGGCAGTCACCAACGAGCAGTACTTC.

This chain joins TRBV14 and TRBJ2-7; 9 positions match TRBD2. Germline V gene data show CDR1 as SGHDN and CDR2 as FVKESK. This CDR3 has 15 amino acids. The V segment lost 1 base and the J segment 0 bases; nucleotides outside the gene matches: 1. The CDR3 bases are TGTGCCAGCAGCCAAGGACTAGCGGCCTCCTACGAGCAGTACTTC. Translation: CASSQGLAASYEQYF. The variable domain in full, with the rest retrieved from reference TRBV14 and TRBJ2-7, is EAGVTQFPSHSVIEKGQTVTLRCDPISGHDNLYWYRRVMGKEIKFLLHFVKESKQDESGMPNNRFLAERTGGTYSTLKVQPAELEDSGVYFCASSQGLAASYEQYFGPGTRLTVT.

V usage is TRBV25-1 and J usage is TRBJ1-4; 12 bases are a match to TRBD1. Germline V CDR1 and CDR2: MGHDK, SYGVNS. CDR3 length: 17 residues. Losses at the gene ends were 5 bases for V and 8 bases for J; bases not matched to a gene: 12. The CDR3 reads CASSPGQGARGPEKLFF. CDR3 bases: TGTGCCAGCAGTCCGGGACAGGGGGCGCGGGGCCCCGAAAAACTGTTTTTT.

The J gene is TRBJ1-2, the V gene TRBV18, with D hard to call. The germline V gene encodes CDR1 KGHSH and CDR2 LQKENI. Trimming removed 4 bases at V and 4 bases at J, with 13 bases between. The CDR3 runs 14 residues. The DNA of the CDR3 is TGTGCCAGCTCACAGGAGAGGGCCGGCTATGGCTACACCTTC. Translating gives CASSQERAGYGYTF.

The rearrangement joins TRBV20-1 to TRBJ1-4; D perhaps matches TRBD1 (5 bases). Per the germline V gene, CDR1 is DFQATT and CDR2 is SNEGSKA (reference sequence). The CDR3 has 11 residues. V lost 6 bases and J 4 bases, leaving 6 bases between the germline ends. This chain's CDR3 is CSATDNEKLFF. CDR3 DNA: TGCAGTGCGACAGATAATGAAAAACTGTTTTTT.

The chain recombines TRBV7-3 with TRBJ2-3; 9 positions agree with TRBD1. This CDR3 region has 16 residues. The trim removed 6 bases at V and 4 bases at J, leaving 11 bases unmatched. The germline gives CDR1 SGHTA, CDR2 FQGTGA. The CDR3 region has the DNA TGTGCCAGCAGGCCAACAGGGGGCGCTAAACCAGATACGCAGTATTTT. Protein: CASRPTGGAKPDTQYF.

J is TRBJ2-1 and V is TRBV6-5; 8 positions agree with TRBD1. The junction had 3 bases not matched to a gene; V was cut back by 4 bases and J by 4 bases. The CDR3 sequence is 14 residues long. Germline assignment: CDR1 MNHEY and CDR2 SVGAGI. The CDR3 loop is CASSLDRAYNEQFF. CDR3 DNA: TGTGCCAGCAGTTTGGACAGGGCTTACAATGAGCAGTTCTTC.